The 20 T cell receptor beta chains presented below share a single source sample, sequenced in a study of T cell clones after liver transplantation. Assay: immunoSEQ multiplex PCR; the TCRdb copy retains only in-frame clones and omits some. This table has around 100,000 clones, roughly four fifths appearing once. Sequences were derived from CD4+ T cells from blood, sampled before liver transplant. The receptors derive from a human donor who received a liver transplant.

The chain employs TRBV9 and TRBJ1-4, with D possibly TRBD1 on 5 matching bases. Trimming took 0 bases from V and 8 from J, leaving 17 bases between them. The germline gives CDR1 SGDLS, CDR2 YYNGEE. This CDR3 has 16 amino acids. For the CDR3, the DNA is TGTGCCAGCAGCGTAGCAGGAGGGGTCGGAAACGAAAAACTGTTTTTT. Protein sequence: CASSVAGGVGNEKLFF.

V usage is TRBV27 and J usage is TRBJ1-1; no reliable D call. CDR1 and CDR2 from the germline V gene are MNHEY and SMNVEV (reference sequence). The CDR3 runs 13 residues. Trimming removed 6 bases from V and 8 bases from J, with 16 bases in between. The chain's CDR3 is CASRSRPSIEAFF. The CDR3 nucleotides read TGTGCCAGCAGGTCTAGGCCTTCAATAGAAGCTTTCTTT.

V usage is TRBV28 and J usage is TRBJ1-2; 9 bases agree with TRBD1. V trimming: 6 bases; J trimming: 8 bases; junction bases outside the gene matches: 13. Germline V CDR1 and CDR2: MDHEN, SYDVKM. The CDR3 runs to 15 residues. In DNA, the CDR3 is TGTGCCAGCAGGGAAACCTCGGGACAGGGTGGAGGCTACACCTTC. Translation: CASRETSGQGGGYTF.

The chain carries TRBV7-8 and TRBJ1-2, with no clear D. V gave up 1 base and J gave up 5 bases, with 11 bases separating them. Germline V gives CDR1 SGHVS, CDR2 FQNEAQ. The CDR3 extends over 14 amino acids. CDR3 sequence (DNA): TGTGCCAGCAGCTTAGGAGGCGCTCATTATGGCTACACCTTC. This codes for CASSLGGAHYGYTF.

The chain links TRBV5-8 to TRBJ2-5; D not certain. V shed 0 bases and J shed 4 bases, with 10 bases lying between them. CDR1 is SGHTS, CDR2 YDEGEE, per germline. This CDR3 is built from 14 residues. The CDR3 DNA reads TGTGCCAGCAGCTTGGTCCCGTCCCGAGAGACCCAGTACTTC. As protein: CASSLVPSRETQYF. Together with reference TRBV5-8 and TRBJ2-5, the CDR3 gives the full variable domain: EAGVTQSPTHLIKTRGQQATLRCSPISGHTSVYWYQQALGLGLQFLLWYDEGEERNRGNFPPRFSGRQFPNYSSELNVNALELEDSALYLCASSLVPSRETQYFGPGTRLLVL.

The chain carries TRBV30 and TRBJ1-5; 8 positions agree with TRBD1. Per germline, CDR1 GTSNPN and CDR2 SVGIG (reference sequence). The CDR3 totals 15 residues. Germline trimming cut 1 base from V and 5 bases from J; bases unmatched to any gene: 7. The CDR3 sequence: CAWSEGPRGHQPQHF. CDR3 sequence (DNA): TGTGCCTGGAGTGAGGGCCCCAGGGGGCATCAGCCCCAGCATTTT. Full variable domain (outside the CDR3, taken from reference TRBV30 and TRBJ1-5): SQTIHQWPATLVQPVGSPLSLECTVEGTSNPNLYWYRQAAGRGLQLLFYSVGIGQISSEVPQNLSASRPQDRQFILSSKKLLLSDSGFYLCAWSEGPRGHQPQHFGDGTRLSIL.

This clone was counted between two and nine times. The chain is built from TRBV28 and TRBJ2-1, with TRBD2 matching 7 bases. The trim removed 6 bases at V and 2 bases at J, leaving 7 bases unmatched. CDR1 and CDR2 (germline): MDHEN, SYDVKM. CDR3 length equals 15 residues. DNA of the CDR3: TGTGCCAGCAGGACGGTGGGGAGGGCCTACAATGAGCAGTTCTTC. Translated, it gives CASRTVGRAYNEQFF.

The rearrangement joins TRBV9 to TRBJ2-1; D gene uncertain. Germline V gives CDR1 SGDLS, CDR2 YYNGEE. The CDR3 spans 13 residues. Trimming left V 0 bases short and J 7 bases short, with 8 bases between. CDR3 sequence reads: CASSVAGLNEQFF. CDR3 coding DNA: TGTGCCAGCAGCGTAGCCGGGCTTAATGAGCAGTTCTTC.

V usage is TRBV4-3 and J usage is TRBJ2-7; weak D call: TRBD2 (5 bases). CDR3 length: 12 amino acids. The germline CDR1 and CDR2 sequences are LGHNA and YSLEER. The ends were cut back, 5 bases at V and 4 bases at J, with 9 bases in the middle. This CDR3 is CASSYGGYEQYF. The CDR3 nucleotides are TGCGCCAGCAGCTACGGCGGGTACGAGCAGTACTTC.

The genes are TRBV10-1 and TRBJ1-2, with TRBD1 matching 9 bases. The CDR3 is 14 residues long. Per germline, CDR1 WNHNN and CDR2 SYGVQD (reference sequence). Trimming took 8 bases from V and 7 from J; bases not matched to a gene: 11. In nucleotides, the CDR3 is TGCGCCAGCCTCCGGGACAGGGTTTGTCGTGGCTACACCTTC. Its translation is CASLRDRVCRGYTF.

Concerning this clone: Other nucleotide sequences in the sample specify the same CDR3. The chain is built from TRBV5-1 and TRBJ1-3; D perhaps matches TRBD1 (5 bases). Germline V lookup: CDR1 SGHRS, CDR2 YFSETQ. The CDR3 consists of 15 residues. Trimming left V 5 bases short and J 4 bases short, with 16 bases between. The CDR3 protein is CASRPEPNRGNTIYF. In DNA form, the CDR3 reads TGCGCCAGCAGACCTGAGCCTAACAGGGGAAACACCATATATTTT.

This chain joins TRBV6-1 and TRBJ1-5, with 7 bases fitting TRBD1. In germline, CDR1 is MNHNS, CDR2 SASEGT. The CDR3 is 15 residues long. V was clipped by 1 base and J by 4 bases; unmatched bases: 4. The CDR3 reads CASSEETGKNQPQHF. The DNA for the CDR3 is TGTGCCAGCAGTGAAGAGACAGGGAAAAATCAGCCCCAGCATTTT.

This clone has just a few counts. The V call is TRBV15, the J call TRBJ2-7; the match to TRBD1 covers 10 bases. The CDR3 covers 13 residues. In germline, CDR1 is LNHNV, CDR2 YYDKDF (reference sequence). Unmatched junction bases numbered 2, after V lost 5 bases and J lost 4 bases. CDR3 in DNA: TGTGCCACCAGCCTGGACAGGGGGTACGAGCAGTACTTC. This translates into CATSLDRGYEQYF. Based on the CDR3 plus reference TRBV15 and TRBJ2-7, the full variable domain is DAMVIQNPRYQVTQFGKPVTLSCSQTLNHNVMYWYQQKSSQAPKLLFHYYDKDFNNEADTPDNFQSRRPNTSFCFLDIRSPGLGDTAMYLCATSLDRGYEQYFGPGTRLTVT.

This sequence joins TRBV7-8 and TRBJ2-2; maybe TRBD1 (6 bases). From germline, CDR1 is SGHVS and CDR2 FQNEAQ. The ends were cut back, 4 bases at V and 2 bases at J, with 11 bases in the middle. The CDR3 loop spans 15 amino acids. The CDR3 bases are TGTGCCAGCAGCTCCCGGGACATCAACACCGGGGAGCTGTTTTTT. Amino acid sequence: CASSSRDINTGELFF.

The chain has TRBV30 and TRBJ1-2; D is ambiguous. The CDR3 runs to 11 residues. The germline CDR1 and CDR2 sequences are GTSNPN and SVGIG (reference sequence). V lost 3 bases to trimming and J lost 8 bases, with 10 bases between them. CDR3 coding DNA: TGTGCCTGGAGGTGGGCTGGCGGCTACACCTTC. Amino acid sequence: CAWRWAGGYTF.

The rearrangement uses TRBV19 and TRBJ2-1; 13 nucleotides match TRBD2. The junction had 5 bases not matched to a gene; V was cut back by 6 bases and J by 6 bases. Germline lookup yields CDR1 LNHDA and CDR2 SQIVND (reference sequence). This CDR3 spans 15 amino acids. The CDR3: CASRILAGGPNEQFF. As DNA, the CDR3 is TGTGCCAGTAGGATACTAGCGGGAGGGCCCAATGAGCAGTTCTTC.

The gene calls are TRBV29-1 and TRBJ2-2, with D hard to call. Germline V CDR1 and CDR2: SQVTM, ANQGSEA. The CDR3 extends over 12 amino acids. V shed 4 bases and J shed 5 bases, with 8 bases lying between them. The CDR3 nucleotides read TGCAGCGTTGGGCGTGATACCGGGGAGCTGTTTTTT. Translated, it gives CSVGRDTGELFF.

The rearrangement links TRBV7-9 to TRBJ1-1; D is perhaps TRBD1 (6 bases). The CDR3 has 16 amino acids. Trimming removed 5 bases at V and 5 bases at J, with 21 bases between. From germline, CDR1 is SEHNR and CDR2 FQNEAQ (reference sequence). The CDR3 here is CASSHLGGRGGTEAFF. The CDR3 DNA reads as TGTGCCAGCAGCCACCTCGGCGGCAGGGGAGGGACTGAAGCTTTCTTT.

V and J are TRBV29-1 and TRBJ2-7, with D perhaps TRBD1 (6 bases). This CDR3 has 11 residues. Per germline, CDR1 SQVTM and CDR2 ANQGSEA. With 3 bases removed from V and 6 bases from J, the gap between germline ends came to 9 bases. Written as DNA, the CDR3 is TGCAGCGTTGAGGCAGGGGTCGAGCAGTACTTC. It codes for CSVEAGVEQYF.

The CDR3 coding sequence is TGTGCCAGCAGCTTAGCGTTCGGGTGGAGTGAAGCTTTCTTT. This gives the protein CASSLAFGWSEAFF. V is TRBV11-2 and J is TRBJ1-1; D uncertain. The CDR3 is 14 residues long. V was trimmed by 1 base and J by 7 bases, leaving 13 bases between them. Per the germline V gene, CDR1 is SGHAT and CDR2 is FQNNGV. The full variable domain, completed using reference TRBV11-2 and TRBJ1-1, is EAGVAQSPRYKIIEKRQSVAFWCNPISGHATLYWYQQILGQGPKLLIQFQNNGVVDDSQLPKDRFSAERLKGVDSTLKIQPAKLEDSAVYLCASSLAFGWSEAFFGQGTRLTVV.